The 20 T cell receptor beta chains below were found in one sample sequenced in a study of radiotherapy plus CTLA-4 blockade in lung cancer. The method was immunoSEQ multiplex PCR; TCRdb's version includes in-frame clones alone and lacks a portion of them. This sample yields 20,000 or so clones, of which more than 75% are seen a single time; roughly a quarter belongs to the top ten. Material: peripheral blood, obtained from a patient treated with radiotherapy plus ipilimumab. All receptors derive from a human donor with non-small cell lung cancer whose response to radiotherapy plus ipilimumab could not be evaluated.

V and J are TRBV6-5 and TRBJ1-2, with D tentatively TRBD1 (6 bases). Trimming took off 5 bases at V and 3 bases at J, with 16 bases between the two ends. The CDR3 length is 15 residues. Germline V gives CDR1 MNHEY, CDR2 SVGAGI. Written as DNA, the CDR3 is TGTGCCAGCAGTAGCCGGGGCAGGGGCGACTATGGCTACACCTTC. Residues: CASSSRGRGDYGYTF.

Concerning this clone itself: One end of the junction does not line up with germline, which may come from a read error. The rearrangement joins TRBV7-2 to TRBJ1-4, with a possible D match to TRBD1 (6 bases). The CDR3 extends over 15 amino acids. CDR1 and CDR2 (germline): SGHTA, FQGNSA. The chain's CDR3 is CASSSQGRQNERLFF. The DNA of the CDR3 is TGTGCCAGCAGCTCTCAGGGGCGGCAAAATGAAAGACTGTTTTTT.

The chain joins TRBV5-6 to TRBJ2-7, with 11 bases aligning to TRBD2. V shed 6 bases and J 4 bases; nucleotides not matched to a gene: 12. Germline lookup yields CDR1 SGHDT and CDR2 YYEEEE. The CDR3 contains 16 residues. CDR3 sequence (DNA): TGTGCCAGCACGGGGAGGTTACTAGCGGGAGAGTACGAGCAGTACTTC. This gives the protein CASTGRLLAGEYEQYF.

This chain uses TRBV23-1 with TRBJ1-5; the D gene is possibly TRBD1 (6 bases). TRBV23-1 is marked as an open reading frame, function uncertain. This CDR3 region has 18 residues. The ends were cut back, 2 bases at V and 3 bases at J, with 20 bases in the middle. The CDR3 DNA sequence: TGCGCCAGCAGTCAAGTTACTGGGCAGGGGAGTTTCAATCAGCCCCAGCATTTT. As protein: CASSQVTGQGSFNQPQHF.

The chain combines TRBV6-1 with TRBJ2-5, with D possibly matching TRBD2 (6 bases). Germline CDR1 reads MNHNS; CDR2 reads SASEGT. This CDR3 is built from 14 residues. V was cut by 10 bases and J by 3 bases, with 18 bases left in between. This CDR3 is CATEWGGMKETQYF. CDR3 DNA: TGTGCCACGGAATGGGGCGGGATGAAAGAGACCCAGTACTTC.

This chain connects TRBV7-6 to TRBJ1-2; 8 bases fit TRBD1. The trim removed 1 base at V and 5 bases at J, leaving 9 bases unmatched. Looked up from germline, CDR1 is SGHVS and CDR2 is FNYEAQ. The CDR3 loop spans 16 amino acids. The CDR3 reads CASSLDAGGGRYGYTF. The CDR3 DNA sequence: TGTGCCAGCAGCTTAGACGCAGGGGGCGGAAGATATGGCTACACCTTC.

This chain uses TRBV7-9 with TRBJ1-6, with D perhaps matching TRBD1 (5 bases). The CDR3 spans 12 residues. Germline V CDR1 and CDR2: SEHNR, FQNEAQ (reference sequence). Trimming took off 8 bases at V and 6 bases at J, with 8 bases between the two ends. CDR3 sequence reads: CASPDSNSPLHF. In nucleotides, the CDR3 is TGTGCCAGCCCCGACAGTAATTCACCCCTCCACTTT.

CDR3 residues: CASSVGSAGFNEQYF. The CDR3 coding sequence is TGTGCCAGCAGCGTAGGATCGGCAGGGTTCAACGAGCAGTACTTC. This chain links TRBV9 with TRBJ2-7; D perhaps matches TRBD1 (5 bases). The CDR3 consists of 15 residues. Trimming removed 0 bases at V and 5 bases at J, with 15 bases between. Germline V gene lookup returns CDR1 SGDLS and CDR2 YYNGEE.

A remark on this clone: This sample includes further DNA sequences coding for the same CDR3. This rearrangement joins TRBV5-1 to TRBJ1-2, with D possibly matching TRBD1 (5 bases). Germline loops: CDR1 SGHRS, CDR2 YFSETQ. The CDR3 runs to 14 residues. V lost 5 bases to trimming and J lost 6 bases, with 17 bases between them. CDR3 loop: CASRHRQGEDGYTF. Here the CDR3 DNA reads TGCGCCAGCAGACATCGGCAGGGTGAGGATGGCTACACCTTC.

This chain joins TRBV5-1 and TRBJ1-3; D may be TRBD1 (6 bases). Trimming removed 4 bases from V and 0 bases from J, with 11 bases in between. The CDR3 spans 15 residues. Germline assignment: CDR1 SGHRS and CDR2 YFSETQ. CDR3 DNA: TGCGCCAGCAGCCCGGGACAAATCTCTGGAAACACCATATATTTT. It codes for CASSPGQISGNTIYF.

CDR3 coding DNA: TGCGCCAGCAGCCAACGAGCGGGGACTAATGAAAAACTGTTTTTT. Protein sequence: CASSQRAGTNEKLFF. The V and J genes are TRBV4-3 and TRBJ1-4; D is undetermined. V lost 2 bases, J lost 2 bases, and 9 bases lay in between. The CDR3 sequence is 15 residues long. The germline V gene has CDR1 LGHNA and CDR2 YSLEER.

The chain recombines TRBV4-2 with TRBJ2-3, with 10 bases that match TRBD2. V shed 0 bases and J 2 bases; nucleotides not matched to a gene: 5. The CDR3 length is 17 residues. Germline CDR1 and CDR2: LGHNA and YNFKEQ. CDR3 coding DNA: TGTGCCAGCAGCCAAGATTTCCTAGCGGGGGTCACAGATACGCAGTATTTT. This encodes CASSQDFLAGVTDTQYF.

The V call is TRBV29-1, the J call TRBJ1-4; the D gene is possibly TRBD1 (6 bases). The ends were cut back, 8 bases at V and 3 bases at J, with 13 bases in the middle. CDR3 length: 13 residues. Germline assignment: CDR1 SQVTM and CDR2 ANQGSEA. In nucleotides, the CDR3 is TGCAGCTTACGGGACACGCCTAATGAAAAACTGTTTTTT. It yields the protein CSLRDTPNEKLFF.

V usage is TRBV7-9 and J usage is TRBJ1-1; D not certain. This CDR3 region has 16 residues. The V and J ends lost 1 base and 1 base respectively, with 13 bases between them. From germline, CDR1 is SEHNR and CDR2 FQNEAQ (reference sequence). The CDR3 DNA follows: TGTGCCAGCAGCTTAGGTTCGCCAGGTTGGAACACTGAAGCTTTCTTT. It encodes CASSLGSPGWNTEAFF. The complete variable domain, with remaining parts taken from reference TRBV7-9 and TRBJ1-1, reads DTGVSQNPRHKITKRGQNVTFRCDPISEHNRLYWYRQTLGQGPEFLTYFQNEAQLEKSRLLSDRFSAERPKGSFSTLEIQRTEQGDSAMYLCASSLGSPGWNTEAFFGQGTRLTVV.

The J gene is TRBJ1-5, the V gene TRBV19; no clear D. The CDR3 runs 16 residues. V lost 9 bases and J 1 base, leaving 19 bases between the germline ends. Germline V gene data show CDR1 as LNHDA and CDR2 as SQIVND (reference sequence). The CDR3 loop is CASEVGRTLSNQPQHF. The CDR3 DNA reads as TGTGCCAGCGAGGTAGGCAGGACTTTGAGCAATCAGCCCCAGCATTTT.

The V call is TRBV6-6, the J call TRBJ2-7, with D maybe TRBD2 (7 bases). Trimming removed 5 bases at V and 3 bases at J, with 14 bases between. This CDR3 comprises 14 residues. Per germline, CDR1 MNHNY and CDR2 SVGAGI (reference sequence). The CDR3 region has the DNA TGTGCCAGCAGTCCGTTCGGGGGGCGCTACGAGCAGTACTTC. This sequence encodes CASSPFGGRYEQYF.

The chain recombines TRBV6-1 with TRBJ1-2; D is unclear. The V end lost 2 bases, the J end lost 4 bases, and 8 bases lay between the germline ends. Germline loops: CDR1 MNHNS, CDR2 SASEGT. The CDR3 has 13 amino acids. The CDR3 coding sequence is TGTGCCAGCAGTGAAACAGCCCCCTATGGCTACACCTTC. This encodes CASSETAPYGYTF.

This clone was observed once. V usage is TRBV9 and J usage is TRBJ2-5, with TRBD2 matching over 9 bases. V was pared by 3 bases and J by 4 bases, with 7 bases of the junction left unmatched. The CDR3 runs to 15 residues. Germline V gives CDR1 SGDLS, CDR2 YYNGEE. The CDR3 protein is CASSGRGGRAETQYF. CDR3 DNA: TGTGCCAGCAGCGGGCGGGGGGGCCGGGCAGAGACCCAGTACTTC. The full variable domain, in which reference TRBV9 and TRBJ2-5 provide the parts outside the CDR3, is DSGVTQTPKHLITATGQRVTLRCSPRSGDLSVYWYQQSLDQGLQFLIQYYNGEERAKGNILERFSAQQFPDLHSELNLSSLELGDSALYFCASSGRGGRAETQYFGPGTRLLVL.

The chain uses TRBV6-1 and TRBJ2-1; D not resolved. V was cut by 0 bases and J by 12 bases, with 9 bases left in between. This CDR3 contains 12 residues. CDR1 is MNHNS, CDR2 SASEGT, per germline. CDR3 region: CASSEADIGQFF. Written as DNA, the CDR3 is TGTGCCAGCAGTGAAGCCGACATCGGGCAGTTCTTC.

The J gene is TRBJ2-1, the V gene TRBV5-1, with D possibly TRBD2 on 11 matching bases. Germline assignment: CDR1 SGHRS and CDR2 YFSETQ. Trimming shortened V by 4 bases and J by 7 bases, and 33 bases separated the two germline ends. This CDR3 spans 20 amino acids. DNA for the CDR3: TGCGCCAGCAGCCTAGTCGACAGGGGGCTCCCGGGACTAGCGGAGAATGAGCAGTTCTTC. Translated: CASSLVDRGLPGLAENEQFF.